The T cell receptor beta chain described here comes from a study of T cell responses to AZD1222 COVID-19 vaccine. The CDR3 spans 14 residues. In germline, CDR1 is SGHTA, CDR2 FQGNSA. V dropped 3 bases and J dropped 3; count of bases not matched to a gene: 2. A remark on this clone: As yet, its antigen is unknown.

The method was immunoSEQ multiplex PCR; TCRdb's version includes in-frame clones alone and lacks a portion of them. The table includes about 150,000 clones, 70% to 90% detected once. Whole-study findings and limits: Nearly half of spike-specific TCRs reportedly target unmutated variant regions. CD4 TCRs covered the whole spike, strongest at regions 160-218 and 743-854. Breadth and depth of Spike-specific TCRs rose after two AZD1222 doses.

The clonotype was recovered from an adult in good health. This chain uses TRBV7-2 with TRBJ1-1; 9 nucleotides match TRBD1. The material sequenced was peripheral blood, taken on day 0 of AZD1222 vaccination. Here the CDR3 reads CASSFRTGDTEAFF. DNA of the CDR3: TGTGCCAGCAGCTTCCGGACAGGGGACACTGAAGCTTTCTTT.